The 22 T cell receptor beta chains given below trace back to one sample, sequenced in a study of blood T cell repertoires in COVID-19. Assay used: immunoSEQ multiplex PCR; TCRdb lists only in-frame clones, some missing. This table holds about 250,000 clones, roughly 83% found once. The source material was peripheral blood. The receptor source for this set is a woman aged 80 or over with COVID-19, enrolled during active disease.

Only one count was recorded for this clone. The rearrangement links TRBV29-1 to TRBJ1-2, with TRBD1 matching over 8 bases. Germline CDR1 reads SQVTM; CDR2 reads ANQGSEA. This CDR3 is built from 13 residues. V lost 3 bases to trimming and J lost 4 bases; unmatched junction nucleotides: 4. The chain's CDR3 is CSVEVDRAYGYTF. The CDR3 coding sequence is TGCAGCGTTGAGGTGGACAGGGCCTATGGCTACACCTTC.

The chain carries TRBV2 and TRBJ1-2; TRBD1 agrees at 7 bases. The CDR3 runs 14 residues. V lost 3 bases and J lost 2; bases outside the gene matches: 3. From germline, CDR1 is SNHLY and CDR2 FYNNEI. CDR3 sequence: CASSDKGQNYGYTF. The CDR3 nucleotides read TGTGCCAGCAGTGATAAGGGACAGAACTATGGCTACACCTTC.

CDR3 loop: CASREGRGRNTIYF. CDR3 nucleotide sequence: TGTGCCAGCAGGGAGGGACGCGGCCGAAACACCATATATTTT. V gene TRBV2 combines with J gene TRBJ1-3, with a possible D match to TRBD1 (5 bases). Germline loops: CDR1 SNHLY, CDR2 FYNNEI. The CDR3 is made up of 14 amino acids. The ends were cut back, 6 bases at V and 5 bases at J, with 14 bases in the middle. The full variable domain, with the rest looked up from reference TRBV2 and TRBJ1-3, is EPEVTQTPSHQVTQMGQEVILRCVPISNHLYFYWYRQILGQKVEFLVSFYNNEISEKSEIFDDQFSVERPDGSNFTLKIRSTKLEDSAMYFCASREGRGRNTIYFGEGSWLTVV.

The chain joins TRBV15 to TRBJ2-3; the match to TRBD1 covers 7 bases. This CDR3 spans 15 amino acids. The trim removed 6 bases at V and 5 bases at J, leaving 11 bases unmatched. CDR1 and CDR2 (germline): LNHNV, YYDKDF (reference sequence). CDR3 loop: CATRKPGQSLDTQYF. As DNA, the CDR3 is TGTGCCACCAGAAAACCGGGACAGTCTCTAGATACGCAGTATTTT. Together with reference TRBV15 and TRBJ2-3, the CDR3 gives the full variable domain: DAMVIQNPRYQVTQFGKPVTLSCSQTLNHNVMYWYQQKSSQAPKLLFHYYDKDFNNEADTPDNFQSRRPNTSFCFLDIRSPGLGDTAMYLCATRKPGQSLDTQYFGPGTRLTVL.

This clone was counted between two and nine times. The chain links TRBV5-1 to TRBJ1-1, with 8 bases identical to TRBD1. CDR3 length: 13 amino acids. Unmatched junction bases numbered 4, after V lost 3 bases and J lost 6 bases. Germline CDR1 is SGHRS and CDR2 is YFSETQ. DNA of the CDR3: TGCGCCAGCAGCTCAGGACAGGGCCCTGAAGCTTTCTTT. This gives the protein CASSSGQGPEAFF.

The V call is TRBV4-1, the J call TRBJ2-3, with a possible D match to TRBD2 (5 bases). Germline assignment: CDR1 MGHRA and CDR2 YSYEKL. This CDR3 has 13 amino acids. V was cut by 4 bases and J by 6 bases, with 11 bases left in between. CDR3 protein: CASSPGVGDTQYF. In DNA form, the CDR3 reads TGCGCCAGCAGCCCCGGGGTTGGGGATACGCAGTATTTT.

The chain employs TRBV11-2 and TRBJ2-1, with unresolved D. The CDR3 runs to 14 residues. Germline V gene data show CDR1 as SGHAT and CDR2 as FQNNGV. The V and J ends lost 3 bases and 2 bases respectively, with 8 bases between them. CDR3 coding DNA: TGTGCCAGCAGCTTGGTCCAGGCCTACAATGAGCAGTTCTTC. It codes for CASSLVQAYNEQFF.

The chain joins TRBV3-1 (or the pseudogene TRBV3-2) to TRBJ1-2, with 9 bases matching TRBD1. The CDR3 is 17 residues long. CDR1 is LGHDT and CDR2 is YNNKEL in the germline V gene (reference sequence). V gave up 0 bases and J gave up 7 bases; unmatched junction bases: 12. CDR3: CASSQDITGGAVVGYTF. The DNA for the CDR3 is TGTGCCAGCAGCCAAGATATAACAGGGGGCGCGGTGGTTGGCTACACCTTC.

The chain joins TRBV5-1 to TRBJ2-1, with 10 bases that match TRBD2. The CDR3 sequence is 16 residues long. Germline trimming cut 3 bases from V and 2 bases from J; bases unmatched to any gene: 5. The germline gives CDR1 SGHRS, CDR2 YFSETQ. The CDR3 sequence: CASSSQTSGAYNEQFF. CDR3 sequence (DNA): TGCGCCAGCAGCTCCCAAACTAGCGGGGCCTACAATGAGCAGTTCTTC.

Concerning this clone: The same CDR3 can be traced to other DNA sequences in this sample. This chain uses TRBV18 with TRBJ1-1; D is uncertain. Germline V gives CDR1 KGHSH, CDR2 LQKENI. The CDR3 totals 15 residues. The V end lost 3 bases, the J end lost 1 base, and 12 bases lay between the germline ends. The CDR3 DNA is TGTGCCAGCTCACCTCAGGCAGGCCCGAACACTGAAGCTTTCTTT. Translating it yields CASSPQAGPNTEAFF.

The chain joins TRBV5-1 to TRBJ1-4, with a tentative D call TRBD1 (6 bases). Per the germline V gene, CDR1 is SGHRS and CDR2 is YFSETQ. Trimming shortened V by 1 base and J by 8 bases, and 15 bases separated the two germline ends. The CDR3 sequence is 15 residues long. The CDR3 loop reads CASSLSPGVDEKLFF. The CDR3 nucleotides are TGCGCCAGCAGCTTGTCCCCAGGGGTGGACGAAAAACTGTTTTTT.

This chain uses TRBV10-3 with TRBJ2-2; possibly TRBD1 for D (6 bases). Germline V gives CDR1 ENHRY, CDR2 SYGVKD. V was shortened by 6 bases and J by 2 bases, with 13 bases between the two germline ends. The CDR3 contains 15 residues. The CDR3 coding sequence is TGTGCCATCAGAAGACAGGCTGGTAACACCGGGGAGCTGTTTTTT. It is translated as CAIRRQAGNTGELFF.

The rearrangement links TRBV18 to TRBJ1-5, with 7 bases fitting TRBD1. This CDR3 region has 14 residues. The germline V gene has CDR1 KGHSH and CDR2 LQKENI. Unmatched junction bases numbered 3, after V lost 3 bases and J lost 4 bases. In DNA form, the CDR3 reads TGTGCCAGCTCACCCGGACAGGAGAATCAGCCCCAGCATTTT. This translates into CASSPGQENQPQHF.

This chain links TRBV16 with TRBJ1-5; the match to TRBD1 covers 7 bases. This CDR3 comprises 14 residues. Germline values: CDR1 KGHSY, CDR2 FQNENV. J lost 2 bases, V lost 4 bases, and 2 bases had no gene match. In nucleotides, the CDR3 is TGTGCCAGCAGCCTAGGGGGCGGCAATCAGCCCCAGCATTTT. Amino acid sequence: CASSLGGGNQPQHF.

J is TRBJ2-7 and V is TRBV23-1; weak D call: TRBD2 (6 bases). TRBV23-1 is placed among ORFs of uncertain function. The length of the CDR3 is 17 residues. With 4 bases removed from V and 2 bases from J, the gap between germline ends came to 21 bases. CDR3 sequence: CASSRLLMGGAPYEQYF. Written as DNA, the CDR3 is TGCGCCAGCAGTCGTCTCCTTATGGGCGGGGCTCCCTACGAGCAGTACTTC.

The J gene is TRBJ1-1, the V gene TRBV19; D is undetermined. V lost 6 bases to trimming and J lost 1 base, with 12 bases between them. The CDR3 sequence is 14 residues long. Germline CDR1 reads LNHDA; CDR2 reads SQIVND (reference sequence). CDR3 sequence: CASREYGENTEAFF. Written as DNA, the CDR3 is TGTGCCAGTAGGGAGTATGGCGAGAACACTGAAGCTTTCTTT.

V usage is TRBV2 and J usage is TRBJ1-1, with 7 bases fitting TRBD1. Germline assignment: CDR1 SNHLY and CDR2 FYNNEI. Germline trimming cut 7 bases from V and 3 bases from J; bases unmatched to any gene: 23. CDR3 length: 19 residues. The CDR3 reads CASIKRLSSLGGWDTEAFF. The CDR3 DNA follows: TGTGCCAGCATAAAAAGGTTATCCTCCTTAGGGGGCTGGGACACTGAAGCTTTCTTT.

The gene calls are TRBV3-1 (or the pseudogene TRBV3-2) and TRBJ2-7; no clear D gene. Between the trimmed V and J ends, which lost 3 bases and 0 bases, there was a span of 9 bases. The CDR3 runs to 14 residues. CDR1 and CDR2 from the germline V gene are LGHDT and YNNKEL (reference sequence). The CDR3 is CASSQFTGSYEQYF. The CDR3 nucleotides read TGTGCCAGCAGCCAGTTTACGGGCTCCTACGAGCAGTACTTC.

The rearrangement joins TRBV5-1 to TRBJ2-5, with TRBD2 matching 12 bases. Germline V gives CDR1 SGHRS, CDR2 YFSETQ. V trimming: 4 bases; J trimming: 2 bases; junction bases outside the gene matches: 6. The CDR3 has 16 residues. CDR3 sequence (DNA): TGCGCCAGCAGCCTGCGGACTAGCGGGGTACAAGAGACCCAGTACTTC. Residues: CASSLRTSGVQETQYF.

The rearrangement links TRBV29-1 to TRBJ2-5, with 11 bases that match TRBD2. CDR3 length: 16 residues. J lost 1 base, V lost 4 bases, and 8 bases had no gene match. The germline CDR1 and CDR2 sequences are SQVTM and ANQGSEA. The DNA of the CDR3 is TGCAGCGTTGGACGTCTAGCGGGGGGCCCCCAAGAGACCCAGTACTTC. Its translation: CSVGRLAGGPQETQYF.

About this clone: Germline and junction disagree at one end, which may indicate a read error. V gene TRBV30 combines with J gene TRBJ2-3; 12 nucleotides match TRBD2. Germline V CDR1 and CDR2: GTSNPN, SVGIG (reference sequence). The CDR3 loop spans 11 amino acids. The CDR3 nucleotides read TGTGCCTGGAGCCGGACTAGCGGGGTTCGTTGG. It codes for CAWSRTSGVRW.

The chain uses TRBV3-1 (or the pseudogene TRBV3-2) and TRBJ2-5; the D is unclear. Germline lookup yields CDR1 LGHDT and CDR2 YNNKEL (reference sequence). Between the trimmed V and J ends, which lost 4 bases and 1 base, there was a span of 13 bases. This CDR3 region has 15 residues. This CDR3 reads CASSRRSGIQETQYF. The CDR3 nucleotides read TGTGCCAGCAGCCGAAGATCCGGTATCCAAGAGACCCAGTACTTC.